This T cell receptor (beta chain) was obtained from a study of T cell repertoires in cytomegalovirus infection. At the level of the study: An indication of both CMV infection and matching HLA type came from public TCR beta signatures.

Trimming took off 3 bases at V and 5 bases at J, with 13 bases between the two ends. Germline loops: CDR1 SEHNR, CDR2 FQNEAQ (reference sequence). The CDR3 runs to 15 residues. On this clonotype itself: No antigen is known for it.

From the reads, TCRdb called clonotypes with MiXCR, one entry per CDR3 protein. Altogether 40,000 to 55,000 distinct CDR3 sequences are present, about a fifth being singletons, with the ten largest covering 80% to 90%. Sample: CD8+ T cells from cultured PBMCs, taken from culture after CMV antigen stimulation. This chain uses TRBV7-9 with TRBJ2-2; D is perhaps TRBD1 (5 bases). This clonotype was obtained from a human donor in good health (CMV status not recorded). Some clones in this sample may be carry-over from other donors' samples. The CDR3, as DNA: TGTGCCAGCAGCTTGCGCCAGGGCGAGACCGGGGAGCTGTTTTTT. This translates into CASSLRQGETGELFF.